The 15 T cell receptor beta chains below come from one sample, sequenced in a study of a mutant IDH1 vaccine in newly diagnosed glioma. These TCRs' antigens remain unknown. Using immunoSEQ multiplex PCR, the repertoire was profiled, and TCRdb retains in-frame clones only, with some absent. The table has tens of thousands of clones, about 80% seen once. As for time point: week 23, last vaccination. In the vaccine, a single dose held 300 ug of the mutant IDH1 20-mer peptide, along with topical imiquimod. The sample here was PBMCs, taken from a glioma patient whose treatment included an IDH1 peptide vaccine. Receptors were obtained from a man in his fifties or sixties with glioma.

The rearrangement joins TRBV5-6 to TRBJ2-1, with D unclear. The ends were cut back, 4 bases at V and 7 bases at J, with 9 bases in the middle. This CDR3 contains 12 residues. Germline V gene data show CDR1 as SGHDT and CDR2 as YYEEEE. The CDR3 region has the DNA TGTGCCAGCAGCCTACAGAGTAATGAGCAGTTCTTC. It translates to CASSLQSNEQFF.

This chain uses TRBV9 with TRBJ2-1, with D possibly TRBD1 on 6 matching bases. Trimming took off 4 bases at V and 7 bases at J, with 9 bases between the two ends. Germline CDR1 is SGDLS and CDR2 is YYNGEE. The CDR3 runs to 12 residues. The CDR3 loop is CASSPQGNEQFF. DNA for the CDR3: TGTGCCAGCAGCCCCCAGGGGAATGAGCAGTTCTTC.

This chain uses TRBV11-2 with TRBJ2-7, with 8 bases fitting TRBD2. This CDR3 has 15 amino acids. Germline loops: CDR1 SGHAT, CDR2 FQNNGV. With 6 bases clipped from V and 1 base from J, the junction kept 8 bases outside the gene matches. The CDR3 nucleotides read TGTGCCAGCAGAAAAAGTAGCGGGGTTTCCTACGAGCAGTACTTC. This sequence encodes CASRKSSGVSYEQYF.

The V gene is TRBV7-9, the J gene TRBJ2-4; no clear D gene. The CDR3 covers 11 residues. Between the trimmed V and J ends, which lost 5 bases and 11 bases, there was a span of 10 bases. Germline loops: CDR1 SEHNR, CDR2 FQNEAQ (reference sequence). The CDR3 DNA follows: TGTGCCAGCAGCGTGGACGGATTTCAGTACTTC. Protein: CASSVDGFQYF.

The V call is TRBV6-5, the J call TRBJ2-7; D perhaps matches TRBD2 (5 bases). CDR3 length: 14 amino acids. Germline assignment: CDR1 MNHEY and CDR2 SVGAGI. The germline V and J ends were trimmed by 2 bases and 0 bases, with 8 bases remaining between them. The CDR3 DNA reads as TGTGCCAGCAGTTACGACACTAGCTCCTACGAGCAGTACTTC. Amino acid sequence: CASSYDTSSYEQYF.

The chain employs TRBV9 and TRBJ1-3, with D perhaps matching TRBD1 (6 bases). Germline-derived CDR1 and CDR2 are SGDLS and YYNGEE. The CDR3 runs to 13 residues. V was clipped by 3 bases and J by 2 bases, with 6 bases between them. CDR3 sequence: CASSGDTGNTIYF. CDR3 DNA: TGTGCCAGCAGCGGGGACACTGGAAACACCATATATTTT.

The genes are TRBV14 and TRBJ2-5, with unresolved D. Trimming stripped 0 bases from V and 5 bases from J, with 7 bases between. This CDR3 contains 13 residues. Germline V CDR1 and CDR2: SGHDN, FVKESK. This CDR3 is CASSQDPRETQYF. The CDR3, as DNA: TGTGCCAGCAGCCAAGATCCTCGGGAGACCCAGTACTTC. The whole variable domain, remainder taken from reference TRBV14 and TRBJ2-5, is EAGVTQFPSHSVIEKGQTVTLRCDPISGHDNLYWYRRVMGKEIKFLLHFVKESKQDESGMPNNRFLAERTGGTYSTLKVQPAELEDSGVYFCASSQDPRETQYFGPGTRLLVL.

This rearrangement joins TRBV19 to TRBJ1-1; TRBD1 is a possible D gene (6 bases). This CDR3 comprises 14 residues. The germline gives CDR1 LNHDA, CDR2 SQIVND (reference sequence). V was shortened by 4 bases and J by 1 base, with 10 bases between the two germline ends. CDR3 residues: CASSTLTGNTEAFF. The CDR3 DNA reads as TGTGCCAGTAGTACCCTGACAGGGAACACTGAAGCTTTCTTT.

There are a few counts of this clone. V usage is TRBV30 and J usage is TRBJ1-3, with D unclear. The CDR3 has 14 residues. Looked up from germline, CDR1 is GTSNPN and CDR2 is SVGIG (reference sequence). V was trimmed by 6 bases and J by 0 bases, leaving 12 bases between them. The CDR3 DNA is TGTGCCTGCCAAGGCTTTTTCTCTGGAAACACCATATATTTT. The encoded protein is CACQGFFSGNTIYF.

The CDR3 here is CASSRGSSPYEQYF. The CDR3 bases are TGTGCCAGCAGCCGTGGTAGTAGTCCCTACGAGCAGTACTTC. The gene calls are TRBV7-8 and TRBJ2-7; D is uncertain. Germline CDR1 and CDR2: SGHVS and FQNEAQ. Trimming left V 5 bases short and J 2 bases short, with 13 bases between. The CDR3 loop spans 14 amino acids.

The chain combines TRBV20-1 with TRBJ1-1; D gene ambiguous. CDR3 length equals 10 residues. Germline CDR1 DFQATT, CDR2 SNEGSKA (reference sequence). V was shortened by 3 bases and J by 2 bases, with 1 base between the two germline ends. CDR3 loop: CSASNTEAFF. The CDR3 DNA reads as TGCAGTGCTAGCAACACTGAAGCTTTCTTT.

This clone was seen only a few times. The chain recombines TRBV28 with TRBJ2-1; 8 bases agree with TRBD2. Germline V gene data show CDR1 as MDHEN and CDR2 as SYDVKM. The V and J ends lost 2 bases and 2 bases, in that order; junction bases with no gene match: 8. CDR3 length: 17 residues. CDR3 DNA sequence: TGTGCCAGCAGTTTACCCCTTGGCGGGGGGCCCTACAATGAGCAGTTCTTC. Amino acids: CASSLPLGGGPYNEQFF.

The rearrangement uses TRBV23-1 and TRBJ2-7; tentatively, D is TRBD2 (6 bases). TRBV23-1 is known as an ORF, though its function is uncertain. V was shortened by 6 bases and J by 1 base, with 13 bases between the two germline ends. The CDR3 spans 14 residues. DNA of the CDR3: TGCGCCAGCAGCATCGGGAGCCCTTCCTACGAGCAGTACTTC. Its protein is CASSIGSPSYEQYF.

The chain links TRBV6-1 to TRBJ2-5; D remains unclear. Between the trimmed V and J ends, which lost 2 bases and 0 bases, there was a span of 7 bases. Germline CDR1 reads MNHNS; CDR2 reads SASEGT. CDR3 length: 14 residues. CDR3 loop: CASSERVDQETQYF. The DNA for the CDR3 is TGTGCCAGCAGTGAAAGGGTAGACCAAGAGACCCAGTACTTC.

In this sample, this clone turned up a few times. The chain couples TRBV4-3 to TRBJ2-7; 8 bases line up with TRBD1. The junction had 4 bases not matched to a gene; V was cut back by 0 bases and J by 3 bases. The CDR3 is 15 residues long. CDR1 is LGHNA and CDR2 is YSLEER in the germline V gene. As DNA, the CDR3 is TGCGCCAGCAGCCAAGATCGGACAGGGCTCTACGAGCAGTACTTC. Protein sequence: CASSQDRTGLYEQYF.